The rows below give T cell receptor beta chains drawn from one sample of a study of cytomegalovirus exposure and HLA in healthy donors. Measured with immunoSEQ multiplex PCR; TCRdb has only the in-frame clones, and not every one. Listed are tens of thousands of clones; 15% falls within the top ten. The sequencing sample was made of PBMCs. The receptor set was obtained from a man aged 45-65 years in good health and CMV-seropositive. Each CDR3 is given with its conserved first and last residue. Fields, in order: V gene, D gene, J gene, CDR3 DNA, CDR3 protein. The D gene is left open where the match is weak.

V gene: TRBV7-6
D gene: TRBD2
J gene: TRBJ2-2
CDR3 DNA: TGTGCCAGCAGCTTAGAAGCGGGAGGGCACACCGGGGAGCTGTTTTTT
CDR3 protein: CASSLEAGGHTGELFF

V gene: TRBV13
D gene: .
J gene: TRBJ2-5
CDR3 DNA: TGTGCCAGCAGCTTAGGTGGTGGGCTGGCGACCCAGTACTTC
CDR3 protein: CASSLGGGLATQYF

V gene: TRBV18
D gene: TRBD1
J gene: TRBJ2-1
CDR3 DNA: TGTGCCAGCTCACCAACCGGGACAGGGGCCTACAATGAGCAGTTCTTC
CDR3 protein: CASSPTGTGAYNEQFF

V gene: TRBV4-2
D gene: TRBD1
J gene: TRBJ1-4
CDR3 DNA: TGTGCCAGCAGCCAACCCGGGACAGGGGATCGGGAAAAACTGTTTTTT
CDR3 protein: CASSQPGTGDREKLFF

V gene: TRBV29-1
D gene: .
J gene: TRBJ2-3
CDR3 DNA: TGCAGCGTTGGGGAGTCCCGGTTTGATACGCAGTATTTT
CDR3 protein: CSVGESRFDTQYF

V gene: TRBV7-6
D gene: TRBD2
J gene: TRBJ2-3
CDR3 DNA: TGTGCCAGCAGCTTAGAGACTAGCGGGAGGACAGATACGCAGTATTTT
CDR3 protein: CASSLETSGRTDTQYF

V gene: TRBV30
D gene: .
J gene: TRBJ2-3
CDR3 DNA: TGTGCCTGGAGTGAAGGGGTCCTTAGGGCAGATACGCAGTATTTT
CDR3 protein: CAWSEGVLRADTQYF

V gene: TRBV5-5
D gene: .
J gene: TRBJ1-4
CDR3 DNA: TGTGCCAGCAGACAGGACCCTAATGAAAAACTGTTTTTT
CDR3 protein: CASRQDPNEKLFF

V gene: TRBV4-1
D gene: .
J gene: TRBJ2-1
CDR3 DNA: TGCGCCAGCGGGCTCCTAGCCCCCTACAATGAGCAGTTCTTC
CDR3 protein: CASGLLAPYNEQFF

V gene: TRBV10-3
D gene: .
J gene: TRBJ2-7
CDR3 DNA: TGTGCCATCAGCACAAGCGCTCGCTACGAGCAGTACTTC
CDR3 protein: CAISTSARYEQYF

V gene: TRBV6-1
D gene: .
J gene: TRBJ1-1
CDR3 DNA: TGTGCCAGCAGTGACAGCCGGGGGAGCACTGAAGCTTTCTTT
CDR3 protein: CASSDSRGSTEAFF

V gene: TRBV11-3
D gene: .
J gene: TRBJ1-3
CDR3 DNA: TGTGCCAGCAGCCTCCCTCCGGGGGTCACCATATATTTT
CDR3 protein: CASSLPPGVTIYF

V gene: TRBV28
D gene: .
J gene: TRBJ1-5
CDR3 DNA: TGTGCCAGCAACGACAGCCCGTATAGCAATCAGCCCCAGCATTTT
CDR3 protein: CASNDSPYSNQPQHF

V gene: TRBV7-6
D gene: .
J gene: TRBJ2-2
CDR3 DNA: TGTGCCAGCAGCTTTAGGGGACAGAACACCGGGGAGCTGTTTTTT
CDR3 protein: CASSFRGQNTGELFF

V gene: TRBV7-2
D gene: .
J gene: TRBJ2-4
CDR3 DNA: TGTGCCAGCAGCATACAAGAGGGAGTTCAGTACTTC
CDR3 protein: CASSIQEGVQYF

V gene: TRBV12-5
D gene: .
J gene: TRBJ2-7
CDR3 DNA: TGTGCTAGTGGTTTGGTACTTTCTCCGTCCTACGAGCAGTACTTC
CDR3 protein: CASGLVLSPSYEQYF

V gene: TRBV5-6
D gene: .
J gene: TRBJ2-1
CDR3 DNA: TGTGCCAGCAGCTTAGCCAATGAGCAGTTCTTC
CDR3 protein: CASSLANEQFF

V gene: TRBV18
D gene: .
J gene: TRBJ1-5
CDR3 DNA: TGTGCCAGCTCACCCTCTACGCGGCCCCAGCATTTT
CDR3 protein: CASSPSTRPQHF

V gene: TRBV27
D gene: TRBD1
J gene: TRBJ2-3
CDR3 DNA: TGTGCCAGCAGTTTATGGGGACAGGAATGGGGAGATACGCAGTATTTT
CDR3 protein: CASSLWGQEWGDTQYF

V gene: TRBV7-6
D gene: .
J gene: TRBJ1-2
CDR3 DNA: TGTGCCAGCAGCCCCTACCGACAGGACGCTGGCTACACCTTC
CDR3 protein: CASSPYRQDAGYTF

V gene: TRBV29-1
D gene: .
J gene: TRBJ2-2
CDR3 DNA: TGCAGCGGAACACAGGCGTACGACGGGGAGCTGTTTTTT
CDR3 protein: CSGTQAYDGELFF

V gene: TRBV7-6
D gene: TRBD1
J gene: TRBJ1-1
CDR3 DNA: TGTGCCAGCAGCGACAGACAGGGGTTGAACACTGAAGCTTTCTTT
CDR3 protein: CASSDRQGLNTEAFF

V gene: TRBV7-9
D gene: .
J gene: TRBJ1-1
CDR3 DNA: TGTGCCAGCAGCAGAGACACTGAAGCTTTCTTT
CDR3 protein: CASSRDTEAFF

V gene: TRBV7-6
D gene: .
J gene: TRBJ2-7
CDR3 DNA: TGTGCCAGCAGCCCGAGGACAGCCCCCGGCTCCTACGAGCAGTACTTC
CDR3 protein: CASSPRTAPGSYEQYF

V gene: TRBV5-6
D gene: TRBD2
J gene: TRBJ2-7
CDR3 DNA: TGTGCCAGCACCTTAGCGGGAGCCTACGAGCAGTACTTC
CDR3 protein: CASTLAGAYEQYF

V gene: TRBV19
D gene: .
J gene: TRBJ2-6
CDR3 DNA: TGTGCCACTGGGAGCGGGCCCAGCTCTGGGGCCAACGTCCTGACTTTC
CDR3 protein: CATGSGPSSGANVLTF

V gene: TRBV5-1
D gene: TRBD2
J gene: TRBJ2-7
CDR3 DNA: TGCGCCAGCAGCCTGGGACTAGAGAACTACGAGCAGTACTTC
CDR3 protein: CASSLGLENYEQYF

V gene: TRBV18
D gene: .
J gene: TRBJ1-1
CDR3 DNA: TGTGCCAGCTCACCAATAGATAACACTGAAGCTTTCTTT
CDR3 protein: CASSPIDNTEAFF

V gene: TRBV12-5
D gene: TRBD1
J gene: TRBJ1-2
CDR3 DNA: TGTGCTAGTGGTTGGGGGACAGTTCTCTATGGCTACACCTTC
CDR3 protein: CASGWGTVLYGYTF

V gene: TRBV7-9
D gene: .
J gene: TRBJ2-1
CDR3 DNA: TGTGCCAGCGGGACAAGAGTCAATGAGCAGTTCTTC
CDR3 protein: CASGTRVNEQFF

V gene: TRBV5-1
D gene: .
J gene: TRBJ1-2
CDR3 DNA: TGCGCCAGCAGCTTGGAACAGGGAGACTATGGCTACACCTTC
CDR3 protein: CASSLEQGDYGYTF

V gene: TRBV18
D gene: .
J gene: TRBJ1-3
CDR3 DNA: TGTGCCAGCTCCACAGGGATAACGAGCTCTGGAAACACCATATATTTT
CDR3 protein: CASSTGITSSGNTIYF

V gene: TRBV11-3
D gene: .
J gene: TRBJ2-3
CDR3 DNA: TGTGCCAGCAGCTTAGATGGGAGGCACGGAAGCACAGATACGCAGTATTTT
CDR3 protein: CASSLDGRHGSTDTQYF

V gene: TRBV9
D gene: TRBD1
J gene: TRBJ1-1
CDR3 DNA: TGTGCCAGCAGCGCGGGCGGATACAGGGGCGGTACTGAAGCTTTCTTT
CDR3 protein: CASSAGGYRGGTEAFF

V gene: TRBV11-1
D gene: TRBD1
J gene: TRBJ2-5
CDR3 DNA: TGTGCCAGCAGACCCCGGGACAGGGGGGAGACCCAGTACTTC
CDR3 protein: CASRPRDRGETQYF

V gene: TRBV11-3
D gene: .
J gene: TRBJ2-7
CDR3 DNA: TGTGCCAGCAGCTTAGGAATTTCCGGGAGTGGGGCCTACGAGCAGTACTTC
CDR3 protein: CASSLGISGSGAYEQYF

V gene: TRBV28
D gene: TRBD1
J gene: TRBJ1-5
CDR3 DNA: TGTGCCAGCAGTCGGGCAGGGGGCGAGAATCAGCCCCAGCATTTT
CDR3 protein: CASSRAGGENQPQHF

V gene: TRBV9
D gene: TRBD1
J gene: TRBJ1-5
CDR3 DNA: TGTGCCAGCAGCCCGGACAGGGCCGGCAATCAGCCCCAGCATTTT
CDR3 protein: CASSPDRAGNQPQHF

V gene: TRBV7-6
D gene: .
J gene: TRBJ2-1
CDR3 DNA: TGTGCCAGCAGCTTAGTTTCATCGGTAGACAATGAGCAGTTCTTC
CDR3 protein: CASSLVSSVDNEQFF

V gene: TRBV7-8
D gene: .
J gene: TRBJ1-5
CDR3 DNA: TGTGCCAGCAGCTTAGGGGTCCAGGGGAATCAGCCCCAGCATTTT
CDR3 protein: CASSLGVQGNQPQHF

V gene: TRBV11-3
D gene: .
J gene: TRBJ2-1
CDR3 DNA: TGTGCCAGCAGCTCAATTAGGAGCTCCTACAATGAGCAGTTCTTC
CDR3 protein: CASSSIRSSYNEQFF

V gene: TRBV4-3
D gene: TRBD2
J gene: TRBJ2-3
CDR3 DNA: TGCGCCAGCAGCCAAGGGACTAGCGGAGGGGATACGCAGTATTTT
CDR3 protein: CASSQGTSGGDTQYF

V gene: TRBV6-5
D gene: .
J gene: TRBJ1-3
CDR3 DNA: TGTGCCAGCAGCGATAGCCAGGGAAACACCATATATTTT
CDR3 protein: CASSDSQGNTIYF

V gene: TRBV4-1
D gene: TRBD2
J gene: TRBJ2-3
CDR3 DNA: TGCGCCAGCAGCCCACGGGGTAGCGGGAGGGGGGATACGCAGTATTTT
CDR3 protein: CASSPRGSGRGDTQYF

V gene: TRBV7-7
D gene: .
J gene: TRBJ2-2
CDR3 DNA: TGTGCTAGCAGCTTCACAGGGTTGGCCGGGGAGCTGTTTTTT
CDR3 protein: CASSFTGLAGELFF

V gene: TRBV19
D gene: .
J gene: TRBJ1-1
CDR3 DNA: TGTGCCAGTAGTATTTTCGGGGTGCGGGGGCCTGAAGCTTTCTTT
CDR3 protein: CASSIFGVRGPEAFF